The clone carrying this TCR beta chain was recorded only once. Profiled with immunoSEQ multiplex PCR; TCRdb holds only in-frame clones, not every one. The sample consists of around 100,000 clones, 91% of them appearing once. These data are taken from a study of blood T cell repertoires in COVID-19. CDR1 is LGHNA, CDR2 YSLEER, per germline. V shed 2 bases and J shed 3 bases, with 13 bases lying between them. There are 15 residues in the CDR3. The J gene is TRBJ1-1, the V gene TRBV4-3; D unresolved. The TCR was taken from a man in his forties or fifties with acute or convalescent COVID-19. Source material: peripheral blood. This CDR3 is CASSQSPQKDTEAFF. The DNA of the CDR3 is TGCGCCAGCAGCCAATCACCACAGAAGGACACTGAAGCTTTCTTT.